This note documents a single T cell receptor beta chain sequence. The CDR3 is made up of 14 amino acids. Germline CDR1 reads SGHTA; CDR2 reads FQGNSA. The V gene end was trimmed by 4 bases and the J gene end by 9 bases; junction bases not matched to a gene: 6. This specimen belongs to a study of T-cell memory formation after mild COVID-19. TCR alpha and TCR beta cDNA libraries carrying sample barcodes and UMIs came from 5'RACE with constant-segment primers. Each CDR3 protein is one row after TCRdb ran MiXCR on the 5' RACE reads. The table has some 290,000 distinct CDR3 sequences, 15% to 20% seen once.

The sequence was obtained from a man aged 18 to 30 who had mild COVID-19 (a few samples of this study predate the infection). Cell type and time point are not known. Sequencing was performed on PBMCs or a T cell subset sorted from them (not recorded which). The chain employs TRBV7-2 and TRBJ2-1; TRBD2 matches 10 bases. The chain's CDR3 is CASSSTSGGVEQFF. The CDR3 nucleotides read TGTGCCAGCAGCTCTACAAGCGGGGGGGTTGAGCAGTTCTTC.